This T cell receptor (beta chain) was obtained from a study of T cell responses to AZD1222 COVID-19 vaccine (dated by TCRdb to 2020 to 2023). The study in broad terms: A total of approximately 240 trial participants underwent TCR sequencing, of whom 207 received two doses of AZD1222 and about 26 received two doses of the MenACWY control vaccine. Trial participants were enrolled into age subgroups of 18-55, 56-69 and 70-plus years, which contained about 150, 27 and 61 TCR-sequenced participants, respectively. Paper-wide results and their limitations: Vaccine-associated CD4 TCRs spanned the whole spike protein, with dominant responses in regions 160-218 and 743-854. In the small 56-69-year group, the increase in depth fell short of significance, most likely because of low power. Because no day 14 peak-response samples were available, the repertoires could be characterized only after the peak T cell response. A significant rise in spike-specific TCR breadth and depth was observed after two AZD1222 doses relative to day 0 and relative to MenACWY recipients. Conclusions about previously exposed vaccinees were limited because only 6 or 7 AZD1222 recipients were SARS-CoV-2 seropositive at baseline. Reportedly, almost half of the unique spike-specific TCRs recognized epitopes lying outside the regions that are mutated in the B.1.351 and B.1.1.7 variants. Participants were mostly white British and included more females than males, and it was suggested by the authors that clonal diversity may have been underestimated.

The intended sense of this specimen's time point label: about 28 days (+/-7) after the second vaccine dose. AZD1222 recipients with second doses at about 4 weeks or about 12 weeks were pooled, because spike-specific TCR depth and breadth did not differ between schedules. Vaccinee samples were obtained from the UK trials COV001 and COV002, which included a single-blind randomized controlled phase 2/3 trial of AZD1222 (ChAdOx1 nCoV-19) in healthy adults. For TCRbeta chain sequencing, PBMC samples were collected from trial participants at day 0 and at day 28 after the second dose. Trimming accounts for 5 bases at V and 2 bases at J, while the number of junction bases matched to no gene is 4. The CDR3 sequence holds 15 residues, the cysteine and phenylalanine included. Only CDR3 DNA remains: 45 bases, in frame from the first base. Per the germline V gene (reference sequence), SEHNR is the CDR1 and FQNEAQ is the CDR2.

About this clone: Its cognate antigen has yet to be identified. No base qualities exist here, and no much larger clone lies one base off it.

The CDR3 regions of human TCRbeta chains were analyzed by immunosequencing. Turning to the authors' computational methods: Repertoire TCRs were checked for matches against a reference library of SARS-CoV-2-specific TCRs that had been generated using the MIRA antigen-specificity platform. Breadth was defined as the fraction of unique TCRs that were SARS-CoV-2-associated. Depth was defined as the fraction of total T cells that were SARS-CoV-2-associated. Using the MIRA data, each spike-specific TCR was assigned both to the spike region to which the TCR was reactive and to a CD4 or CD8 class. Log10-transformed breadth and depth values were compared by one-way ANOVA with Sidak's multiple comparisons tests. The source is immuneACCESS, and TCRdb retained only in-frame sequences with V and J called. Part of the clones is not carried over; for the studies checked, unresolved V genes explain less than half of this, and the remainder is unexplained. That table furnishes V, J and clone size, whereas the DNA furnished D and trimming. For this sample there are under 90,000 clones; 83% appear just once. The ten largest clones add up to 1.3% of the sample.

The clonotype originates from an adult who received the AZD1222 COVID-19 vaccine. Recombination joined TRBV7-9 with TRBJ2-7, with TRBD1 matching 12 junction bases. The specimen comprised peripheral blood, sampled 28 days after the second AZD1222 dose. The bases are TGTGCCAGCAGCCGCGGGACAGGGGGCCCCTACGAGCAGTACTTC. Protein translation: CASSRGTGGPYEQYF.